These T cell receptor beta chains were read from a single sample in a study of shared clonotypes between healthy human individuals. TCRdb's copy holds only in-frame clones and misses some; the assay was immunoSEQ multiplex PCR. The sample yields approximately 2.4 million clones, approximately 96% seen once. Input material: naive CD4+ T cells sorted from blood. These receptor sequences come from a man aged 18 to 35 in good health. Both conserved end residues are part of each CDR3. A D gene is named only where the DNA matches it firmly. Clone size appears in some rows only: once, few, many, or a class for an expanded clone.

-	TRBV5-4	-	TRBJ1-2	CASSLDLEGYTF	TGTGCCAGCAGCTTGGATTTAGAAGGCTACACCTTC
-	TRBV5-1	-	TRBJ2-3	CASSLDYGNTQYF	TGCGCCAGCAGCTTGGACTACGGGAATACGCAGTATTTT
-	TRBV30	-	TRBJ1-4	CAWRWSNEKLFF	TGTGCCTGGAGGTGGTCTAATGAAAAACTGTTTTTT
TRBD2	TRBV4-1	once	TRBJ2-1	CASSPRMVAGGDNEQFF	TGCGCCAGCAGCCCCCGAATGGTAGCGGGGGGGGACAATGAGCAGTTCTTC
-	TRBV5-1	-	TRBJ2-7	CASSLEWWGANYEQYF	TGCGCCAGCAGCTTGGAGTGGTGGGGGGCTAACTACGAGCAGTACTTC
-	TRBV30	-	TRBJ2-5	CAWSASLGTQYF	TGTGCCTGGTCGGCCTCCTTGGGGACCCAGTACTTC
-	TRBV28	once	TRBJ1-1	CASSFLDSPNTEAFF	TGTGCCAGCAGTTTTCTGGACAGTCCGAACACTGAAGCTTTCTTT
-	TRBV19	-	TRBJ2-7	CASSIVVEGEQYF	TGTGCCAGTAGTATAGTGGTGGAAGGCGAGCAGTACTTC
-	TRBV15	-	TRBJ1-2	CATSETRGGFSGYTF	TGTGCCACCAGCGAGACTAGGGGGGGTTTTTCTGGCTACACCTTC
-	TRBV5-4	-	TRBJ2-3	CASSLGQKPSTDTQYF	TGTGCCAGCAGCTTGGGCCAGAAGCCTAGCACAGATACGCAGTATTTT
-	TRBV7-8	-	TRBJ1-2	CASSFTEYGYTF	TGTGCCAGCAGCTTCACAGAGTATGGCTACACCTTC
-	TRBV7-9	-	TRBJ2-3	CASSRDHSTDTQYF	TGTGCCAGCAGCAGGGATCATAGCACAGATACGCAGTATTTT
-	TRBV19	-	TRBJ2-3	CASSIGGGSTDTQYF	TGTGCCAGTAGTATAGGGGGCGGCAGCACAGATACGCAGTATTTT
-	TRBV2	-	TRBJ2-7	CASTGNNEQYF	TGTGCCAGCACAGGGAATAACGAGCAGTACTTC
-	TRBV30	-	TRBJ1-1	CAWSGTLLNTEAFF	TGTGCCTGGAGTGGGACATTACTGAACACTGAAGCTTTCTTT
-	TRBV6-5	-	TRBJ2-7	CASSYWQADEQYF	TGTGCCAGCAGTTACTGGCAGGCGGACGAGCAGTACTTC
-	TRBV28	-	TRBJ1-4	CASGTVSYEKLFF	TGTGCCAGCGGCACAGTATCCTATGAAAAACTGTTTTTT
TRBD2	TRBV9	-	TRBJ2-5	CASSVGGSGGAEETQYF	TGTGCCAGCAGCGTAGGCGGGAGCGGGGGGGCCGAAGAGACCCAGTACTTC
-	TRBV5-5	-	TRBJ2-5	CASSFFQELGGLETQYF	TGTGCCAGCAGCTTCTTCCAGGAACTAGGCGGGTTAGAGACCCAGTACTTC
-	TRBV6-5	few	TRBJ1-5	CASSQQGREQPQHF	TGTGCCAGCAGTCAACAGGGACGAGAACAGCCCCAGCATTTT
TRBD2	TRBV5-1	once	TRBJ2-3	CASSSGLAGAVDTQYF	TGCGCCAGCAGCTCCGGATTAGCGGGGGCTGTAGATACGCAGTATTTT
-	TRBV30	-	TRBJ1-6	CAWSVRTEYNSPLHF	TGTGCCTGGAGTGTACGGACGGAGTATAATTCACCCCTCCACTTT